The 23 T cell receptor beta chains reported below all come from one sample, sequenced in a study of blood T cell repertoires in COVID-19. Method: immunoSEQ multiplex PCR; TCRdb's copy keeps in-frame clones and lacks some. Found here are over 400,000 clones, about nine tenths of them singletons; the top ten hold almost 1.5%. The source material was peripheral blood. The origin of the receptors is a woman aged 30 to 39 with active or convalescent COVID-19.

The chain is built from TRBV19 and TRBJ2-2; the D gene is possibly TRBD2 (6 bases). Germline loops: CDR1 LNHDA, CDR2 SQIVND (reference sequence). The V end lost 7 bases, the J end lost 5 bases, and 14 bases lay between the germline ends. The CDR3 totals 14 residues. CDR3 DNA: TGTGCCAGTAAGGCCCGGGAGACAACCGGGGAGCTGTTTTTT. As protein: CASKARETTGELFF.

This clone was detected only once. J is TRBJ2-7 and V is TRBV18, with 7 bases aligning to TRBD2. This CDR3 has 16 residues. CDR1 and CDR2 (germline): KGHSH, LQKENI. V lost 0 bases to trimming and J lost 5 bases; unmatched junction nucleotides: 10. The CDR3 reads CASSPPVAGDLNEQYF. Written as DNA, the CDR3 is TGTGCCAGCTCACCACCGGTTGCGGGAGACCTTAACGAGCAGTACTTC.

The rearrangement uses TRBV7-9 and TRBJ1-4; 8 positions match TRBD1. V lost 5 bases to trimming and J lost 4 bases; unmatched junction nucleotides: 3. Looked up from germline, CDR1 is SEHNR and CDR2 is FQNEAQ (reference sequence). The CDR3 length is 14 residues. For the CDR3, the DNA is TGTGCCAGCAGCCAAGGACAGGGTAATGAAAAACTGTTTTTT. Protein: CASSQGQGNEKLFF. The variable domain in full, completed from reference TRBV7-9 and TRBJ1-4, reads DTGVSQNPRHKITKRGQNVTFRCDPISEHNRLYWYRQTLGQGPEFLTYFQNEAQLEKSRLLSDRFSAERPKGSFSTLEIQRTEQGDSAMYLCASSQGQGNEKLFFGSGTQLSVL.

With regard to this clone: The sample holds other DNA sequences that translate to the same CDR3. This chain joins TRBV19 and TRBJ1-1, with unresolved D. CDR3 length equals 14 residues. Germline assignment: CDR1 LNHDA and CDR2 SQIVND (reference sequence). The V end was cut by 1 base, the J end by 1 base, with 7 bases between. CDR3 region: CASSIGGQNTEAFF. CDR3 in DNA: TGTGCCAGTAGTATAGGAGGGCAGAACACTGAAGCTTTCTTT.

The rearrangement joins TRBV11-3 to TRBJ2-2; D is uncertain. Deletions cut 4 bases from V and 7 bases from J, with 10 bases between. The germline V gene encodes CDR1 SGHNT and CDR2 YENEEA. The CDR3 runs 13 residues. The CDR3 is CASSYEVRGELFF. In DNA, the CDR3 is TGTGCCAGCAGCTACGAGGTTCGCGGGGAGCTGTTTTTT.

The V gene is TRBV5-1, the J gene TRBJ2-1; no clear D gene. The length of the CDR3 is 12 residues. Germline V gives CDR1 SGHRS, CDR2 YFSETQ. V lost 5 bases to trimming and J lost 5 bases, with 8 bases between them. In DNA, the CDR3 is TGCGCCAGCAGGGGCCTCGACAATGAGCAGTTCTTC. This translates into CASRGLDNEQFF.

The rearrangement joins TRBV7-7 to TRBJ2-6, with D perhaps TRBD1 (6 bases). The germline gives CDR1 SSHAT, CDR2 FNYEAQ (reference sequence). V lost 5 bases and J lost 4, with 12 bases in between. There are 15 residues in the CDR3. The DNA for the CDR3 is TGTGCCAGCAGCGCTACAGGGATGGGGGCCAACGTCCTGACTTTC. Amino acid sequence: CASSATGMGANVLTF.

A few counts support this clone. J is TRBJ2-7 and V is TRBV5-5; D gene unclear. Per the germline V gene, CDR1 is SGHKS and CDR2 is YYEKEE (reference sequence). The CDR3 covers 14 residues. The V end lost 0 bases, the J end lost 2 bases, and 9 bases lay between the germline ends. CDR3 loop: CASSLVDTTYEQYF. As DNA, the CDR3 is TGTGCCAGCAGCTTGGTCGACACGACCTACGAGCAGTACTTC.

The V gene is TRBV18, the J gene TRBJ1-1; D gene unclear. Germline CDR1 KGHSH, CDR2 LQKENI. The germline V and J ends were trimmed by 0 bases and 0 bases, with 8 bases remaining between them. This CDR3 has 15 residues. CDR3 coding DNA: TGTGCCAGCTCACCACCGGCCAGGATGAACACTGAAGCTTTCTTT. It codes for CASSPPARMNTEAFF.

CDR3 bases: TGTGCCAGCAGCTTAGCTCCAGGGCTGAACACTGAAGCTTTCTTT. Translated, it gives CASSLAPGLNTEAFF. This chain joins TRBV11-1 and TRBJ1-1, with D perhaps TRBD1 (5 bases). The CDR3 is made up of 15 amino acids. The V gene lost 0 bases and the J gene lost 0 bases, with 8 bases spanning the gap. Looked up from germline, CDR1 is SGHAT and CDR2 is FQDESV (reference sequence).

The chain has TRBV25-1 and TRBJ1-3, with a weak D call TRBD1 (5 bases). Germline values: CDR1 MGHDK, CDR2 SYGVNS. The CDR3 has 14 residues. Deletions cut 3 bases from V and 4 bases from J, with 10 bases between. The CDR3 DNA reads as TGTGCCAGCAGTGACACAGGCTACGGAAACACCATATATTTT. Its protein is CASSDTGYGNTIYF. Together with reference TRBV25-1 and TRBJ1-3, the CDR3 gives the full variable domain: EADIYQTPRYLVIGTGKKITLECSQTMGHDKMYWYQQDPGMELHLIHYSYGVNSTEKGDLSSESTVSRIRTEHFPLTLESARPSHTSQYLCASSDTGYGNTIYFGEGSWLTVV.

This chain joins TRBV4-1 and TRBJ2-2, with 7 positions matching TRBD1. The CDR3 covers 19 residues. In germline, CDR1 is MGHRA, CDR2 YSYEKL. J was trimmed by 1 base and V by 0 bases; bases with no gene match: 11. The CDR3: CASSQEPGQLGMNTGELFF. CDR3 DNA: TGCGCCAGCAGCCAAGAACCGGGACAGCTAGGTATGAACACCGGGGAGCTGTTTTTT.

This sequence joins TRBV2 and TRBJ1-5; the match to TRBD1 covers 8 bases. Germline CDR1 is SNHLY and CDR2 is FYNNEI. V shed 5 bases, J shed 3 bases, and the junction held 9 bases outside the gene matches. CDR3 length: 16 residues. The chain's CDR3 is CASSNSGGRNNQPQHF. The CDR3 DNA follows: TGTGCCAGCAGTAACTCAGGGGGCCGGAACAATCAGCCCCAGCATTTT.

The chain uses TRBV5-4 and TRBJ2-3; TRBD2 agrees at 11 bases. The CDR3 runs 16 residues. Trimming removed 0 bases from V and 4 bases from J; junction bases left unmatched: 4. Germline CDR1 SGHNT, CDR2 YYREEE (reference sequence). CDR3 sequence: CASSLGLAGGADTQYF. The CDR3 nucleotides read TGTGCCAGCAGCTTGGGGCTAGCGGGAGGCGCAGATACGCAGTATTTT.

This clone is a singleton in its sample. The chain has TRBV10-3 and TRBJ1-1, with TRBD1 identical over 9 bases. Germline V lookup: CDR1 ENHRY, CDR2 SYGVKD. This CDR3 contains 13 residues. V was pared by 10 bases and J by 4 bases, with 7 bases of the junction left unmatched. CDR3 coding DNA: TGTGCCACCTGGACAGGGGTCGGCACTGAAGCTTTCTTT. This encodes CATWTGVGTEAFF.

V usage is TRBV6-5 and J usage is TRBJ2-1, with 7 bases identical to TRBD1. This CDR3 comprises 15 residues. Germline trimming cut 2 bases from V and 5 bases from J; bases unmatched to any gene: 6. Looked up from germline, CDR1 is MNHEY and CDR2 is SVGAGI. The CDR3 loop is CASSYGTAGNNEQFF. CDR3 sequence (DNA): TGTGCCAGCAGTTACGGGACAGCTGGCAACAATGAGCAGTTCTTC.

The rearrangement uses TRBV19 and TRBJ1-5; D remains ambiguous. Germline-derived CDR1 and CDR2 are LNHDA and SQIVND (reference sequence). This CDR3 contains 18 residues. Trimming shortened V by 2 bases and J by 0 bases, and 17 bases separated the two germline ends. The CDR3 loop reads CASSISNRDYYSNQPQHF. The CDR3 coding sequence is TGTGCCAGTAGTATATCGAACCGAGACTATTATAGCAATCAGCCCCAGCATTTT.

The genes are TRBV30 and TRBJ2-1, with D unclear. The CDR3 consists of 15 residues. The ends were cut back, 1 base at V and 7 bases at J, with 17 bases in the middle. Per germline, CDR1 GTSNPN and CDR2 SVGIG (reference sequence). CDR3 amino acids: CAWSALPRSWNEQFF. The DNA for the CDR3 is TGTGCCTGGAGTGCCCTCCCTAGGAGCTGGAATGAGCAGTTCTTC.

V and J are TRBV11-2 and TRBJ2-1, with a weak D call TRBD2 (6 bases). V gave up 0 bases and J gave up 8 bases, with 17 bases separating them. This CDR3 contains 16 residues. Looked up from germline, CDR1 is SGHAT and CDR2 is FQNNGV. This CDR3 reads CASSLDSWAGPHEQFF. Written as DNA, the CDR3 is TGTGCCAGCAGCTTAGATTCCTGGGCGGGGCCCCATGAGCAGTTCTTC.

The rearrangement links TRBV30 to TRBJ2-7, with 9 bases aligning to TRBD1. The germline CDR1 and CDR2 sequences are GTSNPN and SVGIG (reference sequence). V trimming: 7 bases; J trimming: 0 bases; junction bases outside the gene matches: 7. This CDR3 comprises 14 residues. Here the CDR3 reads CASPGTGSSYEQYF. The CDR3 DNA follows: TGTGCCTCCCCCGGGACAGGGAGCTCCTACGAGCAGTACTTC.

The chain is built from TRBV7-9 and TRBJ1-2; D might be TRBD1 (6 bases). Per germline, CDR1 SEHNR and CDR2 FQNEAQ (reference sequence). The CDR3 extends over 14 amino acids. V was clipped by 5 bases and J by 2 bases, with 12 bases between them. This chain's CDR3 is CASSPGDTNYGYTF. CDR3 DNA sequence: TGTGCCAGCAGCCCAGGGGACACCAACTATGGCTACACCTTC.

The rearrangement joins TRBV3-1 (or the pseudogene TRBV3-2) to TRBJ2-7; weak D call: TRBD1 (5 bases). V lost 4 bases, J lost 3 bases, and 13 bases lay in between. In germline, CDR1 is LGHDT, CDR2 YNNKEL (reference sequence). There are 14 residues in the CDR3. The DNA for the CDR3 is TGTGCCAGCAGCCTTAAGGGGTACATCTACGAGCAGTACTTC. Amino acid sequence: CASSLKGYIYEQYF.

This clone was found a few times. This chain uses TRBV10-2 with TRBJ1-4; 9 nucleotides agree with TRBD1. Germline CDR1 WSHSY, CDR2 SAAADI. This CDR3 spans 15 amino acids. J gave up 8 bases and V 2 bases, and 6 bases lay outside the gene matches. In nucleotides, the CDR3 is TGCGCCAGCAGTGAGACAGGGGGCCTCCCCGAAAAACTGTTTTTT. Translated: CASSETGGLPEKLFF.